These T cell receptor beta chains were read from a single sample in a study of CD8+CD57+ T cells in acquired aplastic anemia. Via MiXCR, TCRdb re-called the reads, giving one row per CDR3 protein. Found here are about 180,000 distinct CDR3 sequences, roughly 60% of them singletons; the top ten hold about 42%. The source material was sorted CD4+, CD8+, or CD8+CD57+ T cells (not recorded which) from PBMCs. These TCRs come from a human donor with aplastic anemia. Both conserved end residues are part of each CDR3. Fields, in order: D gene, V gene, J gene, clone size, CDR3 protein, CDR3 DNA. The D gene is left open where the match is weak. Only some rows state a clone size, as once, few, many or a class for expanded clones.

d_gene: NA; v_gene: TRBV7-3; j_gene: TRBJ2-1; abundance: NA; CDR3aa: CASSVTLDNEQFF; CDR3nt: TGTGCCAGCAGCGTGACACTAGACAATGAGCAGTTCTTC
d_gene: TRBD1; v_gene: TRBV19; j_gene: TRBJ2-5; abundance: NA; CDR3aa: CASSVDREETQYF; CDR3nt: TGTGCCAGTAGTGTTGACAGGGAAGAGACCCAGTACTTC
d_gene: TRBD1; v_gene: TRBV4-1; j_gene: TRBJ1-2; abundance: NA; CDR3aa: CASSQVLDRDYGYTF; CDR3nt: TGCGCCAGCAGCCAAGTTTTGGACAGGGACTATGGCTACACCTTC
d_gene: TRBD1; v_gene: TRBV2; j_gene: TRBJ1-2; abundance: few; CDR3aa: CASSQRQGAYRYTF; CDR3nt: TGTGCCAGCAGTCAACGACAGGGGGCGTATCGCTACACCTTC
d_gene: NA; v_gene: TRBV4-2; j_gene: TRBJ2-5; abundance: NA; CDR3aa: CASSQEQGGQTQYF; CDR3nt: TGTGCCAGCAGCCAAGAACAGGGGGGGCAGACCCAGTACTTC
d_gene: TRBD1; v_gene: TRBV29-1; j_gene: TRBJ2-7; abundance: many; CDR3aa: CSVGTGSSYEQYF; CDR3nt: TGCAGCGTAGGGACAGGGAGTTCCTACGAGCAGTACTTC
d_gene: NA; v_gene: TRBV7-2; j_gene: TRBJ1-4; abundance: NA; CDR3aa: CASSFEWRGELFF; CDR3nt: TGTGCCAGCAGCTTTGAATGGCGAGGTGAGCTGTTTTTT
d_gene: NA; v_gene: TRBV2; j_gene: TRBJ1-2; abundance: NA; CDR3aa: CASSTSGQRGSYGYTF; CDR3nt: TGTGCCAGCAGTACGTCTGGACAGCGAGGTTCCTATGGCTACACCTTC
d_gene: NA; v_gene: TRBV5-1; j_gene: TRBJ1-1; abundance: NA; CDR3aa: CASSPWSRQTEAFF; CDR3nt: TGCGCCAGCAGCCCGTGGAGCCGACAGACGGAAGCTTTCTTT
d_gene: TRBD2; v_gene: TRBV10-3; j_gene: TRBJ2-1; abundance: few; CDR3aa: CAISERNVEGLAGGNEQFF; CDR3nt: TGTGCCATCAGTGAACGTAACGTAGAGGGACTAGCGGGAGGGAATGAGCAGTTCTTC
d_gene: NA; v_gene: TRBV7-3; j_gene: TRBJ2-3; abundance: NA; CDR3aa: CASSLSTGTDTQYF; CDR3nt: TGTGCCAGCAGCTTAAGTACGGGGACAGATACGCAGTATTTT
d_gene: TRBD1; v_gene: TRBV2; j_gene: TRBJ1-1; abundance: NA; CDR3aa: CASSGQGMGTEAFF; CDR3nt: TGTGCCAGCAGTGGACAGGGGATGGGTACTGAAGCTTTCTTT
d_gene: TRBD1; v_gene: TRBV12-3/TRBV12-4; j_gene: TRBJ1-3; abundance: NA; CDR3aa: CASRRTGENTIYF; CDR3nt: TGTGCCAGCAGACGGACAGGTGAAAACACCATATATTTT
d_gene: TRBD2; v_gene: TRBV7-2; j_gene: TRBJ2-2; abundance: NA; CDR3aa: CASSLGGSGINTGELFF; CDR3nt: TGTGCCAGCAGCTTAGGAGGTAGCGGGATCAACACCGGGGAGCTGTTTTTT
d_gene: TRBD1; v_gene: TRBV9; j_gene: TRBJ1-5; abundance: NA; CDR3aa: CASSAGQGHNQPQHF; CDR3nt: TGTGCCAGCAGCGCGGGACAGGGACACAATCAGCCCCAGCATTTT
d_gene: NA; v_gene: TRBV4-1; j_gene: TRBJ1-2; abundance: NA; CDR3aa: CASSLQGNDGYTF; CDR3nt: TGCGCCAGCAGCCTACAGGGAAATGATGGCTACACCTTC
d_gene: NA; v_gene: TRBV7-9; j_gene: TRBJ2-1; abundance: NA; CDR3aa: CASSLRWEIGYNEQFF; CDR3nt: TGTGCCAGCAGCTTACGTTGGGAGATAGGGTACAATGAGCAGTTCTTC
d_gene: NA; v_gene: TRBV25-1; j_gene: TRBJ1-2; abundance: many; CDR3aa: CASSDSDTAPETANYGYTF; CDR3nt: TGTGCCAGCAGTGATTCTGACACGGCCCCAGAAACGGCTAACTATGGCTACACCTTC
d_gene: NA; v_gene: TRBV7-3; j_gene: TRBJ2-4; abundance: once; CDR3aa: CASSTTGSDIQYF; CDR3nt: TGTGCCAGCAGCACCACAGGGAGTGACATTCAGTACTTC
d_gene: TRBD1; v_gene: TRBV4-1; j_gene: TRBJ1-5; abundance: many; CDR3aa: CASSLGTGDQPQHF; CDR3nt: TGCGCCAGCAGTCTCGGGACAGGGGATCAGCCCCAGCATTTT